This is a list of T cell receptor beta chains from one sample in a study of T cells in Graves' hyperthyroidism and ophthalmopathy. One entry per CDR3 protein, called by TCRdb with MiXCR from the multiplex PCR reads. Seen here are roughly 660,000 distinct CDR3 sequences, around 16% observed once, and the top ten hold around 16%. Sequenced sample: blood. These receptors all stem from a man aged 50-60 years with Graves' hyperthyroidism. CDR3s include the opening cysteine and the closing phenylalanine or tryptophan. A D gene is named only where the DNA matches it firmly. The size entry is marked missing in some rows and otherwise reads once, few, many or a size class.

D gene: TRBD1
V gene: TRBV14
clone size: many
J gene: TRBJ2-1
CDR3 DNA: TGTGCCAGCAGCCAAGAACTGGGACAGGGCGTTTTTGAGCAGTTCTTC
CDR3 protein: CASSQELGQGVFEQFF

D gene: NA
V gene: TRBV6-5
clone size: many
J gene: TRBJ1-1
CDR3 DNA: TGTGCCAGCAGTTACCTAGGGAACACTGAAGCTTTCTTT
CDR3 protein: CASSYLGNTEAFF

D gene: TRBD1
V gene: TRBV7-6
clone size: NA
J gene: TRBJ1-3
CDR3 DNA: TGTGCCAGCAGCCCGACAGGGGGTTATGGAAACACCATATATTTT
CDR3 protein: CASSPTGGYGNTIYF

D gene: NA
V gene: TRBV11-2
clone size: many
J gene: TRBJ1-2
CDR3 DNA: TGTGCCAGCAGCTTAGAAGGCAGGGTGAAGGCCTACACCTTC
CDR3 protein: CASSLEGRVKAYTF

D gene: NA
V gene: TRBV2
clone size: many
J gene: TRBJ2-1
CDR3 DNA: TGTGCCAGCAGTGAAGGAAACAGAGAAGCGTACAATGAGCAGTTCTTC
CDR3 protein: CASSEGNREAYNEQFF

D gene: NA
V gene: TRBV7-3
clone size: NA
J gene: TRBJ2-1
CDR3 DNA: TGTGCCAGCAGCTCGGGACCGGGGAAGGTCGAGCAGTTCTTC
CDR3 protein: CASSSGPGKVEQFF

D gene: TRBD1
V gene: TRBV20-1
clone size: few
J gene: TRBJ2-2
CDR3 DNA: TGCAGTGCGATGAGGGGGCTGGATGAACCCACCGGGGAGCTGTTTTTT
CDR3 protein: CSAMRGLDEPTGELFF

D gene: NA
V gene: TRBV10-3
clone size: few
J gene: TRBJ1-3
CDR3 DNA: TGTGCCATCAATGAGCTGACGACCGAGGGGCACACCATATATTTT
CDR3 protein: CAINELTTEGHTIYF

D gene: NA
V gene: TRBV28
clone size: many
J gene: TRBJ1-1
CDR3 DNA: TGTGCCAGCAGAACCGGGACGAACTCGAGGGAAGCTTTCTTT
CDR3 protein: CASRTGTNSREAFF

D gene: TRBD1
V gene: TRBV20-1
clone size: many
J gene: TRBJ2-5
CDR3 DNA: TGCAGTGCTCGCAGCATCAGGACAGGGGGCTCTGTGGAGACCCAGTACTTC
CDR3 protein: CSARSIRTGGSVETQYF

D gene: TRBD2
V gene: TRBV14
clone size: many
J gene: TRBJ2-7
CDR3 DNA: TGTGCCAGCAGCCAGGGCGGGAGAACGTACGAGCAGTACTTC
CDR3 protein: CASSQGGRTYEQYF

D gene: NA
V gene: TRBV27
clone size: many
J gene: TRBJ2-3
CDR3 DNA: TGTGCCAGCAGTTCCCGGGGCCCGGGATACACAGATACGCAGTATTTT
CDR3 protein: CASSSRGPGYTDTQYF

D gene: NA
V gene: TRBV7-9
clone size: NA
J gene: TRBJ1-5
CDR3 DNA: TGTGCCAGCAAAATACTGGGTGATAGCAATCAGCCCCAGCATTTT
CDR3 protein: CASKILGDSNQPQHF

D gene: NA
V gene: TRBV24-1
clone size: many
J gene: TRBJ1-1
CDR3 DNA: TGTGCCACCTGGACCGCGAAAAACACTGAAGCTTTCTTT
CDR3 protein: CATWTAKNTEAFF

D gene: NA
V gene: TRBV5-1
clone size: many
J gene: TRBJ1-2
CDR3 DNA: TGCGCCAGCAGCGCAGCACCTACAGATTATGGCTACACCTTC
CDR3 protein: CASSAAPTDYGYTF

D gene: TRBD1
V gene: TRBV2
clone size: NA
J gene: TRBJ1-5
CDR3 DNA: TGTGCCAGCAGTGAAGCTAGGGACAGAAATCAGCCCCAGCATTTT
CDR3 protein: CASSEARDRNQPQHF

D gene: NA
V gene: TRBV7-7
clone size: many
J gene: TRBJ1-2
CDR3 DNA: TGTGCTAGCAGACCAGGACAGTTTCCGGGCTACACCTTC
CDR3 protein: CASRPGQFPGYTF

D gene: TRBD1
V gene: TRBV28
clone size: few
J gene: TRBJ2-6
CDR3 DNA: TGTGCCAGCACAACGGCCGGGACAGGGGTACCTGGGGCCAACGTCCTGACTTTC
CDR3 protein: CASTTAGTGVPGANVLTF

D gene: TRBD2
V gene: TRBV5-1
clone size: many
J gene: TRBJ2-5
CDR3 DNA: TGCGCCAGTGTCCGGTCTAGCGGGAACGGAGAGACCCAGTACTTC
CDR3 protein: CASVRSSGNGETQYF

D gene: NA
V gene: TRBV20-1
clone size: few
J gene: TRBJ1-1
CDR3 DNA: TGCAGTGCTTGGACAGACAACACTGAAGCTTTCTTT
CDR3 protein: CSAWTDNTEAFF

D gene: NA
V gene: TRBV3-1
clone size: few
J gene: TRBJ2-6
CDR3 DNA: TGTGCCAGCAGCCCCCGGACAGTCTCTGGGGCCAACGTCCTGACTTTC
CDR3 protein: CASSPRTVSGANVLTF

D gene: TRBD1
V gene: TRBV28
clone size: NA
J gene: TRBJ1-2
CDR3 DNA: TGTGCCAGCATTACACCGGGACAGGGGACCAACTATGGCTACACCTTC
CDR3 protein: CASITPGQGTNYGYTF

D gene: NA
V gene: TRBV28
clone size: NA
J gene: TRBJ1-1
CDR3 DNA: TGTGCCAGCAGCCAGGGGCCCTCGTGGAACACTGAAGCTTTCTTT
CDR3 protein: CASSQGPSWNTEAFF

D gene: NA
V gene: TRBV5-1
clone size: many
J gene: TRBJ2-1
CDR3 DNA: TGCGCCAGCAGCTTGGCGGCGACGTCCTACAATGAGCAGTTCTTC
CDR3 protein: CASSLAATSYNEQFF

D gene: NA
V gene: TRBV5-1
clone size: NA
J gene: TRBJ2-2
CDR3 DNA: TGCGCCAGCAGCTTGGTAGGGATTAACACCGGGGAGCTGTTTTTT
CDR3 protein: CASSLVGINTGELFF

D gene: TRBD1
V gene: TRBV2
clone size: many
J gene: TRBJ2-2
CDR3 DNA: TGTGCCAGCACCCAAAATCCGGGACAGGGATCCACCGGGGAGCTGTTTTTT
CDR3 protein: CASTQNPGQGSTGELFF

D gene: NA
V gene: TRBV7-2
clone size: few
J gene: TRBJ1-3
CDR3 DNA: TGTGCCAGCAGCTTAGCGACTACGGGAACTGGAAACACCATATATTTT
CDR3 protein: CASSLATTGTGNTIYF

D gene: TRBD1
V gene: TRBV29-1
clone size: NA
J gene: TRBJ1-1
CDR3 DNA: TGCAGCGCCCCGGGGTCAGGGGGCGTGGGCACTGAAGCTTTCTTT
CDR3 protein: CSAPGSGGVGTEAFF

D gene: NA
V gene: TRBV18
clone size: once
J gene: TRBJ2-6
CDR3 DNA: TGTGCCAGCTCACCATCCATCGGGACACCTGGGGCCAACGTCCTGACTTTC
CDR3 protein: CASSPSIGTPGANVLTF

D gene: TRBD1
V gene: TRBV11-2
clone size: many
J gene: TRBJ2-5
CDR3 DNA: TGTGCCAGCAGCGCGGAATTTACAGGGGAAGAGACCCAGTACTTC
CDR3 protein: CASSAEFTGEETQYF

D gene: TRBD1
V gene: TRBV30
clone size: NA
J gene: TRBJ2-7
CDR3 DNA: TGTGCCTGGGGGACAGGGGCCTACGAGCAGTACTTC
CDR3 protein: CAWGTGAYEQYF

D gene: NA
V gene: TRBV7-8
clone size: few
J gene: TRBJ2-7
CDR3 DNA: TGTGCCAGCAGCGTCGAGTACGAGCAGTACTTC
CDR3 protein: CASSVEYEQYF

D gene: NA
V gene: TRBV2
clone size: many
J gene: TRBJ1-1
CDR3 DNA: TGTGCCAGCAGGGAGGGATTCGTCTCGAGGGCGGGGACCGAAGCTTTCTTT
CDR3 protein: CASREGFVSRAGTEAFF

D gene: TRBD1
V gene: TRBV5-1
clone size: NA
J gene: TRBJ1-2
CDR3 DNA: TGCGCCAGCAGCTCACGGGGTGGACAGGGAACGAATAACTATGGCTACACCTTC
CDR3 protein: CASSSRGGQGTNNYGYTF

D gene: NA
V gene: TRBV20-1
clone size: few
J gene: TRBJ2-1
CDR3 DNA: TGCAGTGCTAGAGACCCCGCATACTCGAGCTCCTACAATGAGCAGTTCTTC
CDR3 protein: CSARDPAYSSSYNEQFF

D gene: NA
V gene: TRBV5-1
clone size: NA
J gene: TRBJ1-2
CDR3 DNA: TGCGCCAGCAGCTTGGGCCCAGGGTCGGGTGGCTACACCTTC
CDR3 protein: CASSLGPGSGGYTF

D gene: NA
V gene: TRBV20-1
clone size: few
J gene: TRBJ2-3
CDR3 DNA: TGCAGTGCTAGAGATCTAATACGACTTTTCAGCACAGATACGCAGTATTTT
CDR3 protein: CSARDLIRLFSTDTQYF

D gene: TRBD1
V gene: TRBV9
clone size: few
J gene: TRBJ2-7
CDR3 DNA: TGTGCCAGCAGCGTAGCTCCCAGGACAGGGGGCTACGAGCAGTACTTC
CDR3 protein: CASSVAPRTGGYEQYF

D gene: NA
V gene: TRBV2
clone size: many
J gene: TRBJ2-3
CDR3 DNA: TGTGCCAGCGCCAGTTGGAGCCGCACAGATACGCAGTATTTT
CDR3 protein: CASASWSRTDTQYF

D gene: TRBD2
V gene: TRBV7-8
clone size: few
J gene: TRBJ2-2
CDR3 DNA: TGTGCCAGCAGCTTAGTACTAGCGGCCACCGGGGAGCTGTTTTTT
CDR3 protein: CASSLVLAATGELFF

D gene: NA
V gene: TRBV13
clone size: NA
J gene: TRBJ2-7
CDR3 DNA: TGTGCCAGCAGCTTAGCGCTAGAAGGGGGAGAGCAGTACTTC
CDR3 protein: CASSLALEGGEQYF

D gene: TRBD1
V gene: TRBV18
clone size: NA
J gene: TRBJ2-6
CDR3 DNA: TGTGCCAGCTCCCCCATGGGACAGGGACTCTCTGGGGCCAACGTCCTGACTTTC
CDR3 protein: CASSPMGQGLSGANVLTF

D gene: TRBD2
V gene: TRBV27
clone size: many
J gene: TRBJ2-1
CDR3 DNA: TGTGCCAGCTCGCTCGAGGCTAGCGGGAGATACAATGAGCAGTTCTTC
CDR3 protein: CASSLEASGRYNEQFF

D gene: NA
V gene: TRBV4-3
clone size: NA
J gene: TRBJ1-2
CDR3 DNA: TGCGCCAGCAGCCAAGTGGAAACAGGGCCTGGCTACACCTTC
CDR3 protein: CASSQVETGPGYTF

D gene: TRBD2
V gene: TRBV7-3
clone size: once
J gene: TRBJ2-1
CDR3 DNA: TGTGCCAGCAGCCGAATAAAGCGGGAAGAGTACAATGAGCAGTTCTTC
CDR3 protein: CASSRIKREEYNEQFF

D gene: NA
V gene: TRBV29-1
clone size: NA
J gene: TRBJ2-7
CDR3 DNA: TGCAGCGTTGGAAATGAGCAGAACTCCTACGAGCAGTACTTC
CDR3 protein: CSVGNEQNSYEQYF

D gene: NA
V gene: TRBV6-6
clone size: NA
J gene: TRBJ2-7
CDR3 DNA: TGTGCCAGCAGTTACGGGGAGGAGGACTACGAGCAGTACTTC
CDR3 protein: CASSYGEEDYEQYF

D gene: NA
V gene: TRBV20-1
clone size: few
J gene: TRBJ1-1
CDR3 DNA: TGCAGGCCCCAGAGGGACACTGAAGCTTTCTTT
CDR3 protein: CRPQRDTEAFF

D gene: NA
V gene: TRBV6-1
clone size: few
J gene: TRBJ1-3
CDR3 DNA: TGTGCCAGTAAGCAGGATACTGGAAACACCATATATTTT
CDR3 protein: CASKQDTGNTIYF

D gene: NA
V gene: TRBV7-2
clone size: NA
J gene: TRBJ1-3
CDR3 DNA: TGTGCCAGCCGACTGTTCTCTGGAAACACCATATATTTT
CDR3 protein: CASRLFSGNTIYF

D gene: NA
V gene: TRBV7-2
clone size: many
J gene: TRBJ2-5
CDR3 DNA: TGTGCCAGCAGCGTTAGGACGGCGGAACAAGAGACCCAGTACTTC
CDR3 protein: CASSVRTAEQETQYF